Listed here are 26 T cell receptor beta chains from one sample, sequenced in a study of technical replicates of blood from a handful of donors. Produced via immunoSEQ multiplex PCR; TCRdb's table is partial and in-frame only. The table shows some 70,000 clones, with around 91% occurring only once. What was sequenced was T cells isolated from PBMCs. Receptors were obtained from a human donor in good health.

This clone was picked up one time. The chain has TRBV4-1 and TRBJ2-4; 13 bases line up with TRBD2. CDR1 is MGHRA and CDR2 is YSYEKL in the germline V gene. This CDR3 is built from 20 residues. V was pared by 7 bases and J by 1 base, with 16 bases of the junction left unmatched. The CDR3 region has the DNA TGCGCCAGCAACTTCACTGGACTAGCGGGAGCGGATGGTGCCAAAAACATTCAGTACTTC. It encodes CASNFTGLAGADGAKNIQYF.

This chain connects TRBV27 to TRBJ2-7, with 8 bases identical to TRBD2. The J segment lost 3 bases and the V segment lost 5 bases, leaving 6 bases of the junction unmatched. Germline CDR1 reads MNHEY; CDR2 reads SMNVEV (reference sequence). This CDR3 has 14 amino acids. CDR3 in DNA: TGTGCCAGCAGTCACCGGGGGGGGAGCTACGAGCAGTACTTC. The encoded protein is CASSHRGGSYEQYF.

The chain couples TRBV27 to TRBJ1-5; D remains unclear. This CDR3 contains 14 residues. CDR1 is MNHEY and CDR2 is SMNVEV in the germline V gene (reference sequence). The V and J ends lost 4 bases and 3 bases respectively, with 10 bases between them. CDR3 DNA sequence: TGTGCCAGCAGTTCAATGGGCCCCAATCAGCCCCAGCATTTT. It yields the protein CASSSMGPNQPQHF.

This chain uses TRBV11-1 with TRBJ1-2; 7 bases are shared with TRBD1. Germline values: CDR1 SGHAT, CDR2 FQDESV (reference sequence). The ends lost 2 bases at V and 4 bases at J; junction bases unmatched: 4. The CDR3 totals 14 residues. For the CDR3, the DNA is TGTGCCAGCAGCTTACAGGGGGTGGCCTATGGCTACACCTTC. Translated: CASSLQGVAYGYTF.

The gene calls are TRBV6-5 and TRBJ2-7, with D possibly being TRBD2 (5 bases). The V end lost 2 bases, the J end lost 4 bases, and 9 bases lay between the germline ends. Germline V gene data show CDR1 as MNHEY and CDR2 as SVGAGI. The CDR3 has 13 residues. CDR3: CASSYVEGYEQYF. CDR3 DNA: TGTGCCAGCAGTTACGTAGAGGGATACGAGCAGTACTTC.

This chain joins TRBV27 and TRBJ1-5; TRBD1 might be the D (6 bases). V was cut by 2 bases and J by 5 bases, with 13 bases left in between. The CDR3 extends over 15 amino acids. Germline loops: CDR1 MNHEY, CDR2 SMNVEV (reference sequence). The CDR3: CASSLQWGGHQPQHF. DNA for the CDR3: TGTGCCAGCAGTTTACAGTGGGGGGGCCATCAGCCCCAGCATTTT.

CDR3 DNA sequence: TGTGCCAGCAGTGTGACAGTTCATAGCAATCAGCCCCAGCATTTT. Residues: CASSVTVHSNQPQHF. V is TRBV27 and J is TRBJ1-5; D may be TRBD1 (5 bases). CDR3 length: 15 residues. V lost 5 bases, J lost 0 bases, and 11 bases lay in between. Germline CDR1 reads MNHEY; CDR2 reads SMNVEV (reference sequence).

J is TRBJ2-7 and V is TRBV11-3; tentatively, D is TRBD1 (6 bases). CDR1 is SGHNT and CDR2 is YENEEA in the germline V gene. The CDR3 contains 12 residues. The V end was cut by 8 bases, the J end by 5 bases, with 13 bases between. In nucleotides, the CDR3 is TGTGCCAGCGGATACAGGGAGCACGAGCAGTACTTC. This gives the protein CASGYREHEQYF.

This clone appeared once. The gene calls are TRBV15 and TRBJ1-1; D not certain. Trimming took 1 base from V and 3 from J, leaving 9 bases between them. The germline V gene encodes CDR1 LNHNV and CDR2 YYDKDF (reference sequence). This CDR3 spans 14 amino acids. CDR3 sequence reads: CATSRVQAYTEAFF. The CDR3, as DNA: TGTGCCACCAGCAGAGTTCAGGCCTACACTGAAGCTTTCTTT.

This clone was detected once. The chain couples TRBV11-1 to TRBJ2-1; TRBD2 matches 11 bases. Germline CDR1 SGHAT, CDR2 FQDESV (reference sequence). The CDR3 runs to 15 residues. After removal of 5 bases from V and 8 bases from J, the junction contained 8 bases not matched to a gene. The chain's CDR3 is CASSILAGVRHEQFF. The CDR3 DNA sequence: TGTGCCAGCAGCATACTAGCGGGAGTTCGGCATGAGCAGTTCTTC.

The chain links TRBV4-1 to TRBJ1-4, with D tentatively TRBD1 (5 bases). V lost 4 bases, J lost 7 bases, and 16 bases lay in between. From germline, CDR1 is MGHRA and CDR2 YSYEKL. The CDR3 is made up of 15 amino acids. The chain's CDR3 is CASSLIGQGSEKLFF. The DNA for the CDR3 is TGCGCCAGCAGCCTGATAGGTCAGGGAAGTGAAAAACTGTTTTTT.

The chain joins TRBV10-3 to TRBJ2-2, with 11 bases fitting TRBD2. Germline V gives CDR1 ENHRY, CDR2 SYGVKD. V dropped 4 bases and J dropped 6; count of bases not matched to a gene: 13. The CDR3 is 18 amino acids. DNA of the CDR3: TGTGCCATCAGTGGGAGTAGCGGGAGGGGTGCCGATGCCGGGGAGCTGTTTTTT. Its translation: CAISGSSGRGADAGELFF.

The genes are TRBV7-3 and TRBJ2-5, with 11 bases lining up with TRBD2. This CDR3 has 15 residues. Germline V lookup: CDR1 SGHTA, CDR2 FQGTGA. The trim removed 5 bases at V and 4 bases at J, leaving 6 bases unmatched. CDR3 in DNA: TGTGCCAGCAGCCCGTTAGCGGGAGGGATAGAGACCCAGTACTTC. Translating it yields CASSPLAGGIETQYF.

The rearrangement uses TRBV11-2 and TRBJ2-1; 12 bases are shared with TRBD2. The CDR3 is 17 residues long. Germline lookup yields CDR1 SGHAT and CDR2 FQNNGV. The V segment lost 6 bases and the J segment 5 bases; nucleotides outside the gene matches: 11. CDR3 DNA sequence: TGTGCCAGCAGTCTAATCGCAGGACTAGCGGGAAACAATGAGCAGTTCTTC. Translating gives CASSLIAGLAGNNEQFF.

This sequence joins TRBV6-5 and TRBJ2-1; 11 bases line up with TRBD1. CDR1 and CDR2 from the germline V gene are MNHEY and SVGAGI. Germline trimming cut 2 bases from V and 6 bases from J; bases unmatched to any gene: 3. This CDR3 has 15 amino acids. DNA of the CDR3: TGTGCCAGCAGTTACGGACAGGGGGCTCGCAATGAGCAGTTCTTC. Amino acids: CASSYGQGARNEQFF.

This CDR3 is CASSPLAGLTRAGELFF. CDR3 sequence (DNA): TGTGCCAGCAGCCCCCTAGCGGGATTGACCCGGGCCGGGGAGCTGTTTTTT. The chain has TRBV7-2 and TRBJ2-2; TRBD2 matches at 9 bases. This CDR3 is built from 17 residues. The germline gives CDR1 SGHTA, CDR2 FQGNSA. V shed 5 bases, J shed 6 bases, and the junction held 13 bases outside the gene matches.

V usage is TRBV5-4 and J usage is TRBJ2-2, with 7 bases matching TRBD2. This CDR3 spans 15 amino acids. V lost 2 bases and J lost 3; bases outside the gene matches: 4. The germline CDR1 and CDR2 sequences are SGHNT and YYREEE (reference sequence). The CDR3 is CASSLGLADTGELFF. The CDR3 coding sequence is TGTGCCAGCAGCTTAGGGCTAGCGGACACCGGGGAGCTGTTTTTT.

The chain is built from TRBV27 and TRBJ1-5; a weak D match, TRBD1 (5 bases). CDR1 MNHEY and CDR2 SMNVEV come from the germline V gene (reference sequence). This CDR3 is built from 14 residues. Trimming pared 6 bases from V and 6 bases from J, leaving 15 bases between. For the CDR3, the DNA is TGTGCCAGCAGGGGGCTGGGCCCCGCTCAGCCCCAGCATTTT. Its translation: CASRGLGPAQPQHF.

This rearrangement joins TRBV6-5 to TRBJ2-7, with 7 bases identical to TRBD2. V was pared by 8 bases and J by 2 bases, with 6 bases of the junction left unmatched. The germline V gene encodes CDR1 MNHEY and CDR2 SVGAGI. The CDR3 is 13 residues long. The CDR3 DNA follows: TGTGCCAGCCGCGGCGGGACTACCTACGAGCAGTACTTC. Amino acid sequence: CASRGGTTYEQYF.

The V gene is TRBV18, the J gene TRBJ2-3, with TRBD1 matching 9 bases. Germline V gives CDR1 KGHSH, CDR2 LQKENI. Losses at the gene ends were 6 bases for V and 2 bases for J; bases not matched to a gene: 12. CDR3 length equals 17 residues. The DNA of the CDR3 is TGTGCCAGCTCGCGAAGCCCGACAGGGGGTTCCACAGATACGCAGTATTTT. Amino acids: CASSRSPTGGSTDTQYF.

This chain joins TRBV7-3 and TRBJ1-1; D not certain. Trimming shortened V by 2 bases and J by 0 bases, and 13 bases separated the two germline ends. The CDR3 consists of 16 residues. Germline-derived CDR1 and CDR2 are SGHTA and FQGTGA. CDR3 nucleotide sequence: TGTGCCAGCAGCTTAGCGGCTAACCCTATGAACACTGAAGCTTTCTTT. Encoded protein: CASSLAANPMNTEAFF.

The chain recombines TRBV9 with TRBJ1-1; TRBD1 is a possible D gene (6 bases). The V end was cut by 4 bases, the J end by 5 bases, with 24 bases between. This CDR3 has 17 amino acids. Germline values: CDR1 SGDLS, CDR2 YYNGEE. The CDR3 DNA reads TGTGCCAGCAGCCCCGTCTTACTGACAGGCCGCGGTACTGAAGCTTTCTTT. This sequence encodes CASSPVLLTGRGTEAFF.

V and J are TRBV7-3 and TRBJ2-7; 11 bases line up with TRBD1. The CDR3 runs 15 residues. J lost 3 bases, V lost 4 bases, and 5 bases had no gene match. The germline V gene encodes CDR1 SGHTA and CDR2 FQGTGA. The DNA of the CDR3 is TGTGCCAGCAGCTCATCGGACAGGGGGCGCTACGAGCAGTACTTC. Translated: CASSSSDRGRYEQYF.

The rearrangement joins TRBV30 to TRBJ2-1, with 14 nucleotides matching TRBD2. Germline CDR1 reads GTSNPN; CDR2 reads SVGIG (reference sequence). The CDR3 loop spans 16 amino acids. V shed 3 bases and J 0 bases; nucleotides not matched to a gene: 1. In DNA, the CDR3 is TGTGCCTGGAGGGGGACTAGCGGGAGCTCCTACAATGAGCAGTTCTTC. Amino acids: CAWRGTSGSSYNEQFF.

The chain combines TRBV7-2 with TRBJ1-5; 9 nucleotides line up with TRBD1. CDR1 is SGHTA and CDR2 is FQGNSA in the germline V gene. V shed 3 bases and J 0 bases; nucleotides not matched to a gene: 6. This CDR3 is built from 17 residues. The CDR3, as DNA: TGTGCCAGCAGCTTTACGGGACAGGGAAATAGCAATCAGCCCCAGCATTTT. It encodes CASSFTGQGNSNQPQHF.

The rearrangement uses TRBV11-2 and TRBJ2-7, with a tentative D call TRBD1 (7 bases). Between the trimmed V and J ends, which lost 2 bases and 4 bases, there was a span of 21 bases. The CDR3 is 17 residues long. The germline CDR1 and CDR2 sequences are SGHAT and FQNNGV. For the CDR3, the DNA is TGTGCCAGCAGCTTAACTAGCTCCCAGTCACAGGGGTACGAGCAGTACTTC. Translated, it gives CASSLTSSQSQGYEQYF.